This entry lists 4 T cell receptor beta chains sequenced from one sample in a study of cytomegalovirus exposure and HLA in healthy donors. With 60 Vbeta and 13 Jbeta primers, the PCR was carried out. TCRdb keeps only in-frame clones here, not all; method: immunoSEQ multiplex PCR. The table has 90,000 to 130,000 clones, roughly 74% seen once. Sample: PBMCs. The receptors originated from a woman aged 25 to 39 in good health and CMV-seronegative.

This clone has more than one count but fewer than ten. This sequence joins TRBV20-1 and TRBJ2-3; a weak D match, TRBD1 (6 bases). V dropped 6 bases and J dropped 4 bases, with 8 bases sitting between them. The CDR3 contains 11 residues. Germline lookup yields CDR1 DFQATT and CDR2 SNEGSKA (reference sequence). The CDR3 sequence is CSAGHSDTQYF. DNA of the CDR3: TGCAGTGCGGGACATTCAGATACGCAGTATTTT.

The chain recombines TRBV4-3 with TRBJ2-2, with TRBD2 identical over 12 bases. The ends lost 0 bases at V and 4 bases at J; junction bases unmatched: 3. This CDR3 has 17 amino acids. Germline lookup yields CDR1 LGHNA and CDR2 YSLEER. The CDR3 protein is CASSQDASGGVTGELFF. CDR3 nucleotide sequence: TGCGCCAGCAGCCAAGATGCTAGCGGGGGGGTCACCGGGGAGCTGTTTTTT.

The rearrangement uses TRBV19 and TRBJ1-1; 8 bases are a match to TRBD1. V lost 6 bases and J lost 5; bases outside the gene matches: 2. This CDR3 contains 12 residues. The V gene's germline CDR1 is LNHDA and CDR2 SQIVND (reference sequence). CDR3 DNA sequence: TGTGCCAGTAGCCGACAGGGGACTGAAGCTTTCTTT. Translated: CASSRQGTEAFF. The variable domain in full, with the rest retrieved from reference TRBV19 and TRBJ1-1, is DGGITQSPKYLFRKEGQNVTLSCEQNLNHDAMYWYRQDPGQGLRLIYYSQIVNDFQKGDIAEGYSVSREKKESFPLTVTSAQKNPTAFYLCASSRQGTEAFFGQGTRLTVV.

The rearrangement links TRBV15 to TRBJ2-1; D possibly corresponds to TRBD1 (5 bases). Looked up from germline, CDR1 is LNHNV and CDR2 is YYDKDF (reference sequence). This CDR3 spans 15 amino acids. V shed 5 bases and J shed 4 bases, with 15 bases lying between them. The CDR3 nucleotides are TGTGCCACCAGCGGTCAGGGATGGTTGTACAATGAGCAGTTCTTC. It is translated as CATSGQGWLYNEQFF.